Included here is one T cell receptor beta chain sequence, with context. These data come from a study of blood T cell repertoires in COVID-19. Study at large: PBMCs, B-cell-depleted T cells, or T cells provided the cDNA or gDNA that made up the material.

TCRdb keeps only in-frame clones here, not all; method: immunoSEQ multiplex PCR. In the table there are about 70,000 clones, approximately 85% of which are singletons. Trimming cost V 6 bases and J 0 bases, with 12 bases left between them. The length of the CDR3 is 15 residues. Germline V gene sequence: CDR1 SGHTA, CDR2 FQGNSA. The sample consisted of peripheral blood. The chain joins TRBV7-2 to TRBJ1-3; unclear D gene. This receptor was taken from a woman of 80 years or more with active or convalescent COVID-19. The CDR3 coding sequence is TGTGCCAGCAGTTCTATTTTCTTCTCTGGAAACACCATATATTTT. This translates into CASSSIFFSGNTIYF.